This TCR beta chain comes out of a study of PD-L1 blockade in urothelial cancer. Background on the study: Across blood samples, T cells had a median count of about 150,000.

Patients presented with locally advanced or metastatic urothelial carcinoma. Individual patients had between 1 and 8 samples, taken pretreatment and on-treatment. Sequencing used immunoSEQ multiplex PCR; TCRdb keeps in-frame clones, though not all of them. The sample shows about 88,000 clones, roughly nine tenths of them seen only once. CDR1 and CDR2 (germline): SGHDT, YYEEEE. The CDR3 contains 16 residues. V shed 3 bases, J shed 6 bases, and the junction held 9 bases outside the gene matches. Here the sequenced sample was PBMCs, taken around atezolizumab (anti-PD-L1) treatment. V usage is TRBV5-6 and J usage is TRBJ1-4; 9 bases agree with TRBD1. The receptor was isolated from a man aged 55 to 70 with urothelial cancer. The CDR3, as DNA: TGTGCCAGCAGCTATCCGGGACAGGGCCAGGATGAAAAACTGTTTTTT. This codes for CASSYPGQGQDEKLFF.